These 22 T cell receptor beta chains were all obtained from the same sample, sequenced in a study of blood T cells in healthy people across ages. Primers used in a second PCR of about 6 to 11 cycles were a sample-barcoded 5' primer and a J-beta primer mix. From the 5' RACE reads, TCRdb called clonotypes with MiXCR, one entry per CDR3 protein. The sample records more than 650,000 distinct CDR3 sequences, 22% being singletons. The sample comprised blood. Receptors originate from a man between 65 and 85 years old in good health.

This clonotype turned up a few times. The chain couples TRBV7-2 to TRBJ2-3; D is possibly TRBD2 (6 bases). The CDR3 sequence is 15 residues long. CDR1 and CDR2 from the germline V gene are SGHTA and FQGNSA. The germline V and J ends were trimmed by 5 bases and 4 bases, with 16 bases remaining between them. The CDR3 is CASSPNPAGPDTQYF. The CDR3 bases are TGTGCCAGCAGCCCAAACCCCGCGGGACCAGATACGCAGTATTTT.

Comments on this clonotype: With a much larger clone just one base away, this may be a read error. The conserved phenylalanine or tryptophan normally closing the CDR3 is absent here, so this likely arose from a read error. The chain couples TRBV7-8 to TRBJ2-3, with D tentatively TRBD2 (6 bases). With 5 bases removed from V and 5 bases from J, the gap between germline ends came to 14 bases. This CDR3 spans 14 amino acids. The germline V gene encodes CDR1 SGHVS and CDR2 FQNEAQ. The CDR3 loop reads CASSPRRAEDTQYL. CDR3 DNA sequence: TGTGCCAGCAGCCCCCGGAGGGCCGAAGATACGCAGTATCTT.

In its sample, this clonotype was seen a few times. The chain couples TRBV15 to TRBJ1-2; perhaps TRBD1 as D (5 bases). From germline, CDR1 is LNHNV and CDR2 YYDKDF (reference sequence). This CDR3 is 14 amino acids long. Trimming took off 3 bases at V and 4 bases at J, with 12 bases between the two ends. CDR3 sequence reads: CATSSGGSLYGYTF. In DNA form, the CDR3 reads TGTGCCACCAGCAGCGGGGGGAGCCTCTATGGCTACACCTTC.

As regards this clonotype: A read error may produce the germline difference seen at one junction end. The rearrangement links TRBV7-9 to TRBJ1-1; unclear D gene. The CDR3 has 11 residues. Germline CDR1 reads SEHNR; CDR2 reads FQNEAQ (reference sequence). The CDR3 loop reads CASSLGGPVDF. DNA for the CDR3: TGTGCCAGCAGCTTAGGGGGTCCAGTAGACTTT.

This clonotype has a count of ten or more. V and J are TRBV6-5 and TRBJ2-1; 7 bases agree with TRBD2. J lost 2 bases, V lost 7 bases, and 5 bases had no gene match. Per germline, CDR1 MNHEY and CDR2 SVGAGI. The CDR3 spans 14 residues. CDR3 region: CASNKRGAYNEQFF. Here the CDR3 DNA reads TGTGCCAGCAATAAGCGGGGAGCCTACAATGAGCAGTTCTTC.

The chain couples TRBV4-3 to TRBJ2-5; no reliable D call. The CDR3 is made up of 13 amino acids. Trimming took off 0 bases at V and 1 base at J, with 3 bases between the two ends. Germline CDR1 LGHNA, CDR2 YSLEER. CDR3 loop: CASSQESQETQYF. In nucleotides, the CDR3 is TGCGCCAGCAGCCAAGAGTCCCAAGAGACCCAGTACTTC.

The sample holds a few counts of this clonotype. The chain recombines TRBV12-3 or TRBV12-4 with TRBJ2-7; 8 bases match TRBD2. The trim removed 0 bases at V and 2 bases at J, leaving 3 bases unmatched. There are 15 residues in the CDR3. The CDR3, as DNA: TGTGCCAGCAGTTTAGCGGGGGGACTAGCCTACGAGCAGTACTTC. Protein: CASSLAGGLAYEQYF.

In its sample, this clonotype was seen many times. The rearrangement joins TRBV5-5 to TRBJ1-2; the D gene is possibly TRBD1 (5 bases). Germline loops: CDR1 SGHKS, CDR2 YYEKEE (reference sequence). V lost 1 base to trimming and J lost 7 bases, with 11 bases between them. The CDR3 consists of 13 residues. CDR3 sequence: CASSLTGRSGYTF. Here the CDR3 DNA reads TGTGCCAGCAGCTTGACAGGCCGGAGTGGCTACACCTTC. Combining the CDR3 with reference TRBV5-5 and TRBJ1-2 gives the whole variable domain DAGVTQSPTHLIKTRGQQVTLRCSPISGHKSVSWYQQVLGQGPQFIFQYYEKEERGRGNFPDRFSARQFPNYSSELNVNALLLGDSALYLCASSLTGRSGYTFGSGTRLTVV.

The chain employs TRBV1 and TRBJ2-2; TRBD2, the D gene given by the table, was not confirmed from the DNA. TRBV1 is described as a pseudogene. The CDR3 length is 17 residues. CDR3 nucleotides: TGCACCAGCAGTGGAAAGCGGGGGGGCGAGAACACCGGGGAGCTGTTTTTT. Its translation: CTSSGKRGGENTGELFF.

This clonotype was detected a few times. The chain joins TRBV7-7 to TRBJ2-5; TRBD2 aligns across 14 bases. Germline CDR1 reads SSHAT; CDR2 reads FNYEAQ (reference sequence). The CDR3 is made up of 17 amino acids. J lost 4 bases, V lost 4 bases, and 8 bases had no gene match. CDR3 in DNA: TGTGCCAGCAGCTCCCAGACGACTAGCGGGGGGGCAGAGACCCAGTACTTC. This translates into CASSSQTTSGGAETQYF.

The chain combines TRBV29-1 with TRBJ2-2, with D uncertain. V was shortened by 6 bases and J by 3 bases, with 14 bases between the two germline ends. Germline V CDR1 and CDR2: SQVTM, ANQGSEA. The CDR3 sequence is 14 residues long. The chain's CDR3 is CSVVVNRDTGELFF. CDR3 sequence (DNA): TGCAGCGTAGTAGTTAACCGGGACACCGGGGAGCTGTTTTTT.

The J gene is TRBJ2-3, the V gene TRBV5-1; TRBD1 is a possible D gene (8 bases). V gave up 3 bases and J gave up 5 bases, with 16 bases separating them. The CDR3 spans 15 residues. In germline, CDR1 is SGHRS, CDR2 YFSETQ. The DNA of the CDR3 is TGCGCCAGCAGCTACAGACAGGGGAGGGGAGATACGCAGTATTTT. It translates to CASSYRQGRGDTQYF. The full variable domain, completed using reference TRBV5-1 and TRBJ2-3, is KAGVTQTPRYLIKTRGQQVTLSCSPISGHRSVSWYQQTPGQGLQFLFEYFSETQRNKGNFPGRFSGRQFSNSRSEMNVSTLELGDSALYLCASSYRQGRGDTQYFGPGTRLTVL.

This clonotype was observed a few times. The rearrangement uses TRBV5-1 and TRBJ1-6; a possible D gene is TRBD1 (6 bases). V dropped 1 base and J dropped 10 bases, with 15 bases sitting between them. The CDR3 extends over 15 amino acids. Germline values: CDR1 SGHRS, CDR2 YFSETQ. CDR3 sequence: CASSLQAGDGSPLHF. Here the CDR3 DNA reads TGCGCCAGCAGCTTGCAGGCAGGGGATGGCTCACCCCTCCACTTT.

This clonotype was seen only a few times. V gene TRBV12-3 or TRBV12-4 combines with J gene TRBJ2-7; 7 nucleotides match TRBD2. V shed 6 bases and J 2 bases; nucleotides not matched to a gene: 13. This CDR3 spans 16 amino acids. This CDR3 is CASSGSGGGETYEQYV. The CDR3 nucleotides read TGTGCCAGCAGCGGTTCTGGGGGAGGGGAAACCTACGAGCAGTACGTC.

This chain uses TRBV19 with TRBJ2-1; 9 bases align to TRBD2. V was pared by 3 bases and J by 7 bases, with 10 bases of the junction left unmatched. CDR1 and CDR2 (germline): LNHDA, SQIVND (reference sequence). The CDR3 is made up of 16 amino acids. The CDR3 DNA is TGTGCCAGTAGTATTGGTGGCGGGAGGGCCTTTAATGAGCAGTTCTTC. It codes for CASSIGGGRAFNEQFF. Full variable domain (outside the CDR3, taken from reference TRBV19 and TRBJ2-1): DGGITQSPKYLFRKEGQNVTLSCEQNLNHDAMYWYRQDPGQGLRLIYYSQIVNDFQKGDIAEGYSVSREKKESFPLTVTSAQKNPTAFYLCASSIGGGRAFNEQFFGPGTRLTVL.

The chain couples TRBV29-1 to TRBJ2-3; D might be TRBD1 (5 bases). CDR3 length equals 13 residues. In germline, CDR1 is SQVTM, CDR2 ANQGSEA. V lost 7 bases to trimming and J lost 4 bases, with 15 bases between them. The CDR3 region is CSGTQGPADTQYF. The CDR3 DNA sequence: TGCAGCGGGACCCAGGGTCCGGCAGATACGCAGTATTTT.

There are many counts of this clonotype. The V call is TRBV28, the J call TRBJ1-2; a possible D gene is TRBD1 (6 bases). Germline V gene data show CDR1 as MDHEN and CDR2 as SYDVKM. The CDR3 covers 13 residues. Between the trimmed V and J ends, which lost 6 bases and 0 bases, there was a span of 8 bases. The CDR3 reads CASRDSSNYGYTF. In nucleotides, the CDR3 is TGTGCCAGCAGGGACAGCTCTAACTATGGCTACACCTTC.

This clonotype was counted only a few times. The rearrangement uses TRBV7-2 and TRBJ1-1; a possible D gene is TRBD1 (6 bases). The CDR3 is 14 amino acids. CDR1 is SGHTA, CDR2 FQGNSA, per germline. Trimming cost V 5 bases and J 6 bases, with 16 bases left between them. For the CDR3, the DNA is TGTGCCAGCAGCGTCAGGGGAAGTGTCGCTGAAGCTTTCTTT. As protein: CASSVRGSVAEAFF.

Only a few counts were recorded for this clonotype. The chain is built from TRBV12-3 or TRBV12-4 and TRBJ1-2; the D gene is possibly TRBD1 (6 bases). The CDR3 consists of 14 residues. Trimming stripped 2 bases from V and 0 bases from J, with 7 bases between. The CDR3 nucleotides read TGTGCCAGCAGTTTACGGACAGCTAACTATGGCTACACCTTC. As protein: CASSLRTANYGYTF.

The chain uses TRBV7-2 and TRBJ2-5; D unclear. The CDR3 totals 13 residues. In germline, CDR1 is SGHTA, CDR2 FQGNSA. Trimming took 5 bases from V and 1 from J, leaving 8 bases between them. In nucleotides, the CDR3 is TGTGCCAGCAGCCTTATGCTCCAAGAGACCCAGTACTTC. Translating it yields CASSLMLQETQYF.

This clonotype showed up many times. The V and J genes are TRBV5-1 and TRBJ2-3, with TRBD1 matching 7 bases. This CDR3 spans 15 amino acids. Germline V gene sequence: CDR1 SGHRS, CDR2 YFSETQ. J was trimmed by 2 bases and V by 3 bases; bases with no gene match: 6. The CDR3 nucleotides read TGCGCCAGCAGCTCGCGACAGGGACCCACAGATACGCAGTATTTT. Translated: CASSSRQGPTDTQYF.

The chain joins TRBV7-8 to TRBJ2-5; the D call may be TRBD1 or TRBD2 (5 bases each). Germline V gene data show CDR1 as SGHVS and CDR2 as FQNEAQ. The V and J ends lost 4 bases and 5 bases respectively, with 17 bases between them. The CDR3 runs 15 residues. The CDR3 coding sequence is TGTGCCAGCAGCTCTCCTGGGACGTCCGAGGAGACCCAGTACTTC. Residues: CASSSPGTSEETQYF.